This T cell receptor beta chain was recorded in a study of blood T cell repertoires in COVID-19. Study information: Material from acute and convalescent COVID-19 was sourced from the United States, Italy and Spain. PBMCs, B-cell-depleted T cells, or T cells were the source of the cDNA or gDNA that made up the material.

CDR3 length: 12 residues. With 5 bases removed from V and 3 bases from J, the gap between germline ends came to 7 bases. The germline gives CDR1 LGHNT, CDR2 FRNRAP. Authors' methods: Estimation of nucleated cell counts relied on the amplification of reference gene primers. Profiling relied on immunoSEQ multiplex PCR, and the TCRdb table lists in-frame clones only, not all of them. Clonal size and the V and J genes are those of that table, whereas D and trimming came from the DNA. The sample comprises some 130,000 clones, roughly 83% of which are singletons, and around 12% rests with the top ten. The sequenced sample was peripheral blood. J is TRBJ1-1 and V is TRBV12-5; D call uncertain. The clonotype was recovered from a woman aged 25 to 39 who had recovered from COVID-19. The CDR3 sequence is CASGAAYTEAFF. CDR3 in DNA: TGTGCTAGTGGTGCGGCATACACTGAAGCTTTCTTT.